The 5 T cell receptor beta chains presented below share a single source sample, sequenced in a study of blood T cell repertoires in COVID-19. The method was immunoSEQ multiplex PCR; TCRdb's version includes in-frame clones alone and lacks a portion of them. The sample yields 150,000 to 200,000 clones, 75% to 85% seen once. Sequencing was done on a sample of peripheral blood. These receptors were collected from a human donor in a cohort sampled during active COVID-19.

This clone has a single count. The gene calls are TRBV5-4 and TRBJ1-4; tentative D call: TRBD1 (6 bases). This CDR3 is 15 amino acids long. Germline CDR1 SGHNT, CDR2 YYREEE (reference sequence). V was cut by 5 bases and J by 0 bases, with 11 bases left in between. The CDR3 sequence is CASRQGSATNEKLFF. In nucleotides, the CDR3 is TGTGCCAGCAGACAGGGATCCGCAACTAATGAAAAACTGTTTTTT.

This sequence joins TRBV2 and TRBJ2-7; D is unclear. Germline CDR1 SNHLY, CDR2 FYNNEI. The V gene lost 2 bases and the J gene lost 2 bases, with 4 bases spanning the gap. The CDR3 consists of 12 residues. The CDR3 coding sequence is TGTGCCAGCAGTGAATCTCCCTACGAGCAGTACTTC. It yields the protein CASSESPYEQYF. Full variable domain (remainder filled in from reference TRBV2 and TRBJ2-7): EPEVTQTPSHQVTQMGQEVILRCVPISNHLYFYWYRQILGQKVEFLVSFYNNEISEKSEIFDDQFSVERPDGSNFTLKIRSTKLEDSAMYFCASSESPYEQYFGPGTRLTVT.

The chain employs TRBV6-5 and TRBJ2-5; 8 nucleotides line up with TRBD2. V lost 7 bases to trimming and J lost 4 bases; unmatched junction nucleotides: 8. CDR1 and CDR2 from the germline V gene are MNHEY and SVGAGI. The CDR3 has 14 amino acids. For the CDR3, the DNA is TGTGCCAGCAAGTCCAGCGGGAGTTCAGAGACCCAGTACTTC. The encoded protein is CASKSSGSSETQYF.

This chain connects TRBV7-8 to TRBJ2-3; 13 bases align to TRBD2. CDR1 is SGHVS and CDR2 is FQNEAQ in the germline V gene. V shed 1 base, J shed 6 bases, and the junction held 10 bases outside the gene matches. There are 18 residues in the CDR3. The CDR3 bases are TGTGCCAGCAGCTTAGTTTTTTCGGGACTAGCGGGAACGGATACGCAGTATTTT. Translating it yields CASSLVFSGLAGTDTQYF.

The chain uses TRBV14 and TRBJ1-1; the D is unclear. The CDR3 loop spans 13 amino acids. Per germline, CDR1 SGHDN and CDR2 FVKESK. The V and J ends lost 1 base and 1 base respectively, with 4 bases between them. The CDR3 reads CASSQAWNTEAFF. DNA of the CDR3: TGTGCCAGCAGCCAAGCTTGGAACACTGAAGCTTTCTTT. The full variable domain, with the rest looked up from reference TRBV14 and TRBJ1-1, is EAGVTQFPSHSVIEKGQTVTLRCDPISGHDNLYWYRRVMGKEIKFLLHFVKESKQDESGMPNNRFLAERTGGTYSTLKVQPAELEDSGVYFCASSQAWNTEAFFGQGTRLTVV.